These 32 T cell receptor beta chains originate from one sample sequenced in a study of regulatory T cells in long-lasting Graves disease. With iRepertoire HTBI primers and Arm-PCR of CDR3 regions, TCR beta libraries were built. TCRdb independently ran MiXCR on the multiplex PCR reads; one entry per CDR3 protein. The table shows approximately 470,000 distinct CDR3 sequences, with 15% to 20% occurring only once. Time point specified: newly diagnosed GD, antithyroid drugs for less than 3 months. PBMCs were the source of the RNA used for TCR sequencing. The same data also went into a second study, on T cells in Graves' hyperthyroidism and ophthalmopathy.

Sequenced material: peripheral blood mononuclear cells (PBMCs), taken at new diagnosis, from a patient treated with antithyroid drugs. These receptor sequences come from a man in his forties with Graves disease.

The V call is TRBV5-6, the J call TRBJ2-2, with D perhaps TRBD1 (5 bases). CDR1 SGHDT and CDR2 YYEEEE come from the germline V gene. V shed 1 base and J shed 4 bases, with 11 bases lying between them. The CDR3 runs 15 residues. The CDR3, as DNA: TGTGCCAGCAGCTTGCGATCAAGGGGCACCGGGGAGCTGTTTTTT. Protein product: CASSLRSRGTGELFF.

This clonotype was recorded a few times. The chain is built from TRBV7-9 and TRBJ1-5; D gene unclear. This CDR3 is 11 amino acids long. Trimming took off 5 bases at V and 8 bases at J, with 7 bases between the two ends. Germline V gives CDR1 SEHNR, CDR2 FQNEAQ (reference sequence). The chain's CDR3 is CASSAREPQHF. DNA of the CDR3: TGTGCCAGCAGCGCCCGGGAGCCCCAGCATTTT.

This clonotype was observed a few times. The CDR3 DNA sequence: TGCAGTGCGGCGGGCCGTCAGGAGACCCAGTACTTC. As protein: CSAAGRQETQYF. The rearrangement uses TRBV20-1 and TRBJ2-5; a possible D gene is TRBD2 (5 bases). The CDR3 runs 12 residues. Per the germline V gene, CDR1 is DFQATT and CDR2 is SNEGSKA (reference sequence). The V end lost 6 bases, the J end lost 5 bases, and 13 bases lay between the germline ends.

There are many counts of this clonotype. The genes are TRBV28 and TRBJ1-5; D gene uncertain. The CDR3 runs 12 residues. Trimming took off 5 bases at V and 1 base at J, with 3 bases between the two ends. Germline V gives CDR1 MDHEN, CDR2 SYDVKM. CDR3 residues: CASSRSNQPQHF. The CDR3 DNA reads as TGTGCCAGCAGTAGGAGCAATCAGCCCCAGCATTTT.

CDR3 sequence: CASSVAGGANYEQYF. The CDR3 nucleotides read TGTGCCAGCAGCGTTGCAGGGGGCGCGAACTACGAGCAGTACTTC. V is TRBV9 and J is TRBJ2-7, with 8 positions matching TRBD1. Per germline, CDR1 SGDLS and CDR2 YYNGEE. V shed 2 bases and J 3 bases; nucleotides not matched to a gene: 7. The CDR3 length is 15 residues.

The chain couples TRBV11-2 to TRBJ2-3; 7 bases align to TRBD1. The DNA end lines up better with TRBJ1-5; the J call may be wrong. CDR3 length: 16 residues. Germline V CDR1 and CDR2: SGHAT, FQNNGV. CDR3: CASSLSTGAGTDTQHF. CDR3 sequence (DNA): TGTGCCAGCAGCTTATCGACGGGAGCTGGGACAGATACGCAGCATTTT.

The sample holds many counts of this clonotype. V is TRBV5-1 and J is TRBJ2-2; D unclear. CDR1 and CDR2 (germline): SGHRS, YFSETQ. The CDR3 loop spans 13 amino acids. V was shortened by 5 bases and J by 6 bases, with 11 bases between the two germline ends. The CDR3 nucleotides read TGCGCCAGCAGATCCGGCGGTTCCGGGGAGCTGTTTTTT. Its translation: CASRSGGSGELFF.

J is TRBJ1-2 and V is TRBV12-3 or TRBV12-4; possible D gene TRBD1, 5 bases. With 7 bases removed from V and 4 bases from J, the gap between germline ends came to 10 bases. This CDR3 spans 12 amino acids. DNA of the CDR3: TGTGCCAGCACCCGGGACTTCTATGGCTACACCTTC. It codes for CASTRDFYGYTF.

This clonotype was picked up a small number of times. The chain joins TRBV4-1 to TRBJ2-7, with 15 bases that match TRBD2. The CDR3 runs to 19 residues. Per germline, CDR1 MGHRA and CDR2 YSYEKL. The J segment lost 3 bases and the V segment lost 3 bases, leaving 12 bases of the junction unmatched. The CDR3 nucleotides are TGCGCCAGCAGCCAGGACTCCGGGACTAGCGGGAGGCGGGGCTACGAGCAGTACTTC. This gives the protein CASSQDSGTSGRRGYEQYF.

Turning to this clonotype: A much more abundant neighbour one base away suggests this may be a read error. The chain combines TRBV20-1 with TRBJ2-3, with 10 bases aligning to TRBD2. TRBJ2-7 explains the end of the DNA better; the J call may be wrong. Germline lookup yields CDR1 DFQATT and CDR2 SNEGSKA (reference sequence). The CDR3 length is 15 residues. CDR3 sequence (DNA): TGCAGTGCTAGAACAGGGACTAGCGTGAACGATGAGCAGTACTTC. Translation gives CSARTGTSVNDEQYF.

This chain uses TRBV20-1 with TRBJ2-3, with 10 bases lining up with TRBD1. The germline gives CDR1 DFQATT, CDR2 SNEGSKA (reference sequence). The CDR3 has 14 residues. After removal of 7 bases from V and 1 base from J, the junction contained 5 bases not matched to a gene. The CDR3 bases are TGCAGTGTTACCGGGACAGGGGGCACAGATACGCAGTATTTT. It yields the protein CSVTGTGGTDTQYF.

This clonotype was detected ten times or more. This chain connects TRBV28 to TRBJ2-7; D is uncertain. CDR1 MDHEN and CDR2 SYDVKM come from the germline V gene. This CDR3 has 11 residues. V lost 5 bases and J lost 6, with 8 bases in between. The CDR3 protein is CASSETGEQYF. The CDR3 nucleotides are TGTGCCAGCAGTGAAACTGGCGAGCAGTACTTC.

This chain joins TRBV30 and TRBJ2-7, with D possibly TRBD2 on 6 matching bases. Per the germline V gene, CDR1 is GTSNPN and CDR2 is SVGIG (reference sequence). The CDR3 covers 13 residues. The V gene lost 5 bases and the J gene lost 0 bases, with 11 bases spanning the gap. This CDR3 reads CAWGDSSSYEQYF. The CDR3 DNA reads as TGTGCCTGGGGGGACTCGAGCTCCTACGAGCAGTACTTC.

This clonotype was counted many times. The chain uses TRBV30 and TRBJ2-3; 10 bases match TRBD1. This CDR3 is built from 14 residues. The germline CDR1 and CDR2 sequences are GTSNPN and SVGIG (reference sequence). J was trimmed by 4 bases and V by 4 bases; bases with no gene match: 5. The CDR3 coding sequence is TGTGCCTGGACCCGGGACAGGGGTGCAGATACGCAGTATTTT. This sequence encodes CAWTRDRGADTQYF. Variable domain in full (rest from reference TRBV30 and TRBJ2-3): SQTIHQWPATLVQPVGSPLSLECTVEGTSNPNLYWYRQAAGRGLQLLFYSVGIGQISSEVPQNLSASRPQDRQFILSSKKLLLSDSGFYLCAWTRDRGADTQYFGPGTRLTVL.

For this clonotype: Given a much more abundant clone one base away, this may be a read error. The chain carries TRBV5-1 and TRBJ2-1, with 9 bases identical to TRBD2. CDR1 is SGHRS, CDR2 YFSETQ, per germline. V was pared by 4 bases and J by 6 bases, with 8 bases of the junction left unmatched. CDR3 length equals 15 residues. The CDR3 is CASSGLMTSGNEQFF. The CDR3 DNA reads TGCGCCAGCAGCGGCCTGATGACTAGCGGCAATGAGCAGTTCTTC. Combining the CDR3 with reference TRBV5-1 and TRBJ2-1 gives the whole variable domain KAGVTQTPRYLIKTRGQQVTLSCSPISGHRSVSWYQQTPGQGLQFLFEYFSETQRNKGNFPGRFSGRQFSNSRSEMNVSTLELGDSALYLCASSGLMTSGNEQFFGPGTRLTVL.

This clonotype was seen many times. The chain carries TRBV12-3 or TRBV12-4 and TRBJ2-3; the match to TRBD1 covers 8 bases. V shed 5 bases and J 0 bases; nucleotides not matched to a gene: 4. This CDR3 has 15 residues. The CDR3 nucleotides are TGTGCCAGCAGTCCCCGGACAGGGAGCACAGATACGCAGTATTTT. The encoded protein is CASSPRTGSTDTQYF.

This clonotype has a count of ten or more. The J gene is TRBJ2-7, the V gene TRBV29-1; D gene uncertain. V lost 1 base and J 6 bases, leaving 7 bases between the germline ends. Looked up from germline, CDR1 is SQVTM and CDR2 is ANQGSEA. The CDR3 consists of 11 residues. CDR3 in DNA: TGCAGCGTTGAAGGTCCTTTCGAGCAGTACTTC. This sequence encodes CSVEGPFEQYF.

This clonotype showed up many times. The V gene is TRBV18, the J gene TRBJ2-3; 10 bases agree with TRBD2. The V gene's germline CDR1 is KGHSH and CDR2 LQKENI. The CDR3 consists of 14 residues. The J segment lost 4 bases and the V segment lost 8 bases, leaving 6 bases of the junction unmatched. CDR3 amino acids: CASTLAGAADTQYF. The CDR3 nucleotides read TGTGCCAGCACCCTAGCGGGAGCGGCAGATACGCAGTATTTT.

The chain recombines TRBV20-1 with TRBJ2-3; D is unclear. The V gene lost 3 bases and the J gene lost 0 bases, with 7 bases spanning the gap. The CDR3 extends over 13 amino acids. Germline lookup yields CDR1 DFQATT and CDR2 SNEGSKA (reference sequence). The CDR3 here is CSASSESTDTQYF. The CDR3 nucleotides are TGCAGTGCTAGTTCGGAGAGCACAGATACGCAGTATTTT.

The gene calls are TRBV6-9 and TRBJ1-4; D ambiguous. Germline V gene sequence: CDR1 MNHGY, CDR2 SVAAGI. The CDR3 spans 15 residues. The V end was cut by 3 bases, the J end by 10 bases, with 18 bases between. As DNA, the CDR3 is TGTGCCAGCAGTTACTCACCAGGCGGAATGGGAAAACTGTTTTTT. Amino acid sequence: CASSYSPGGMGKLFF.

This clonotype was counted a few times. The J gene is TRBJ2-7, the V gene TRBV19; possible D gene TRBD2, 6 bases. V lost 5 bases to trimming and J lost 4 bases, with 15 bases between them. The CDR3 has 14 residues. CDR1 and CDR2 from the germline V gene are LNHDA and SQIVND (reference sequence). CDR3 sequence reads: CASSPGSKGYEQYF. The CDR3 DNA is TGTGCCAGTAGTCCCGGGAGTAAGGGATACGAGCAGTACTTC. The variable domain in full, completed from reference TRBV19 and TRBJ2-7, reads DGGITQSPKYLFRKEGQNVTLSCEQNLNHDAMYWYRQDPGQGLRLIYYSQIVNDFQKGDIAEGYSVSREKKESFPLTVTSAQKNPTAFYLCASSPGSKGYEQYFGPGTRLTVT.

This clonotype was seen only a few times. The chain is built from TRBV4-2 and TRBJ2-7, with 13 nucleotides matching TRBD2. Trimming at V came to 3 bases and at J to 2 bases, leaving 4 bases not matched to a gene. CDR1 and CDR2 from the germline V gene are LGHNA and YNFKEQ. The length of the CDR3 is 16 residues. CDR3: CASSHAGTSGAYEQYF. The DNA for the CDR3 is TGTGCCAGCAGCCATGCCGGGACTAGCGGGGCCTACGAGCAGTACTTC.

A few counts support this clonotype. This chain joins TRBV28 and TRBJ1-6, with D possibly TRBD1 on 6 matching bases. This CDR3 contains 16 residues. The germline CDR1 and CDR2 sequences are MDHEN and SYDVKM. Trimming took 5 bases from V and 11 from J, leaving 22 bases between them. This CDR3 is CASSQSQGPGRTPLHF. The DNA for the CDR3 is TGTGCCAGCAGTCAGTCTCAGGGGCCGGGAAGGACACCCCTCCACTTT.

Of note for this clonotype: The germline gene is not matched at one end of the junction; a read error may be the cause. V is TRBV28 and J is TRBJ2-2, with a weak D call TRBD2 (6 bases). The germline CDR1 and CDR2 sequences are MDHEN and SYDVKM. The CDR3 loop spans 17 amino acids. CDR3 nucleotides: TGTGCCGGCAGCTTAGTCCTTGTGGGGACTCGCCCCGGGGAGCTGTTTTTT. It yields the protein CAGSLVLVGTRPGELFF.

This clonotype was seen many times. The chain recombines TRBV3-1 with TRBJ1-5; D is undetermined. CDR3 size: 13 residues. Germline V gives CDR1 LGHDT, CDR2 YNNKEL (reference sequence). V lost 3 bases, J lost 7 bases, and 10 bases lay in between. The CDR3 region has the DNA TGTGCCAGCAGCCAGGGATTGCGGCAGCCCCAGCATTTT. It codes for CASSQGLRQPQHF.

This clonotype was found a few times. The gene calls are TRBV29-1 and TRBJ2-7; TRBD1 is a possible D gene (6 bases). This CDR3 has 14 residues. V gave up 2 bases and J gave up 2 bases, with 13 bases separating them. The germline V gene encodes CDR1 SQVTM and CDR2 ANQGSEA. This CDR3 is CSVEIGDTTYEQYF. The CDR3 bases are TGCAGCGTTGAAATTGGGGACACGACCTACGAGCAGTACTTC.

This chain joins TRBV27 and TRBJ2-6, with TRBD1 matching 12 bases. V shed 4 bases, J shed 2 bases, and the junction held 3 bases outside the gene matches. CDR3 size: 17 residues. Germline V gives CDR1 MNHEY, CDR2 SMNVEV (reference sequence). The DNA for the CDR3 is TGTGCCAGCAGTTCGGGGACAGGGGGCACTGGGGCCAACGTCCTGACTTTC. Amino acids: CASSSGTGGTGANVLTF.

This clonotype has a count of ten or more. The genes are TRBV6-1 and TRBJ2-2, with 7 bases fitting TRBD2. Per the germline V gene, CDR1 is MNHNS and CDR2 is SASEGT. The CDR3 is 16 residues long. With V trimmed by 2 bases and J by 5 bases, 8 bases remained unmatched. This CDR3 is CASSEFRGRRTGELFF. CDR3 in DNA: TGTGCCAGCAGTGAATTTCGCGGGAGAAGGACCGGGGAGCTGTTTTTT.

This chain links TRBV20-1 with TRBJ2-3; TRBD2 matches 13 bases. This CDR3 has 22 residues. V was clipped by 1 base and J by 0 bases; unmatched bases: 19. From germline, CDR1 is DFQATT and CDR2 SNEGSKA (reference sequence). The CDR3 DNA reads TGCAGTGCTAGAGCGGGCTGGAGGACTAGCGGGAGTCCGTATTATAGCACAGATACGCAGTATTTT. Its protein product is CSARAGWRTSGSPYYSTDTQYF.

Points on this clonotype: It may be a read error: a sequence one base away is much more abundant. The chain uses TRBV10-1 and TRBJ2-7; TRBD2 matches at 13 bases. The germline gives CDR1 WNHNN, CDR2 SYGVQD (reference sequence). The CDR3 is 17 residues long. The V and J ends lost 2 bases and 4 bases, in that order; junction bases with no gene match: 8. CDR3 DNA: TGCGCCAGCAGTGAGCCGGCGGGACTAGCGGGACAGTACGAGCAGTACTTC. Translating it yields CASSEPAGLAGQYEQYF.

The sample holds many counts of this clonotype. This chain joins TRBV6-1 and TRBJ1-1; 7 bases are a match to TRBD1. V dropped 1 base and J dropped 3; count of bases not matched to a gene: 5. Germline lookup yields CDR1 MNHNS and CDR2 SASEGT. The CDR3 is made up of 15 amino acids. CDR3 sequence (DNA): TGTGCCAGCAGTGAAGTGGGCAGGGGGTACACTGAAGCTTTCTTT. Translating gives CASSEVGRGYTEAFF.

This clonotype was picked up a small number of times. The chain has TRBV5-6 and TRBJ1-2; tentatively, D is TRBD1 (5 bases). Deletions cut 1 base from V and 8 bases from J, with 15 bases between. CDR1 SGHDT and CDR2 YYEEEE come from the germline V gene. The CDR3 is 14 residues long. The CDR3 nucleotides read TGTGCCAGCAGCTTGATACAGGCGCTCGGGGGCTACACCTTC. This encodes CASSLIQALGGYTF.